The clone carrying this T cell receptor beta chain turned up a few times. This entry comes from a study of blood T cell repertoires in COVID-19. Study context: The analysed material was cDNA or gDNA that came from T cells, B-cell-depleted T cells, or PBMCs.

CDR1 MNHEY and CDR2 SMNVEV come from the germline V gene (reference sequence). V dropped 3 bases and J dropped 4 bases, with 12 bases sitting between them. This CDR3 has 14 residues. Profiling relied on immunoSEQ multiplex PCR, and the TCRdb table lists in-frame clones only, not all of them. The sample has roughly 250,000 clones, 70% to 90% seen once. Sequencing used PBMCs or T cells enriched from blood (not recorded which). The chain joins TRBV27 to TRBJ1-2; a weak D match, TRBD1 (5 bases). The receptor's source is a woman aged 25 to 45 who had recovered from COVID-19. The CDR3 region has the DNA TGTGCCAGCAGTTTTGGGGGGGTTGGCTATGGCTACACCTTC. It is translated as CASSFGGVGYGYTF.